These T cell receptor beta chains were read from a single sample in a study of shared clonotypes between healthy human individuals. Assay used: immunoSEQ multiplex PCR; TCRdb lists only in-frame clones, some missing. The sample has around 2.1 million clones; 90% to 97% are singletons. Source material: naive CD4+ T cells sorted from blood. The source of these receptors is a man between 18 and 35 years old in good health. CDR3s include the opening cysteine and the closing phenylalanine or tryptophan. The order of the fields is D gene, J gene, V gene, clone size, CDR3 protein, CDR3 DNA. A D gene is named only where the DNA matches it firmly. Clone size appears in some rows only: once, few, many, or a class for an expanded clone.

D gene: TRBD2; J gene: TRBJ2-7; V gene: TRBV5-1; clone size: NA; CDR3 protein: CASSATGTSPYEQYF; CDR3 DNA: TGCGCCAGCAGCGCTACCGGGACTAGTCCCTACGAGCAGTACTTC
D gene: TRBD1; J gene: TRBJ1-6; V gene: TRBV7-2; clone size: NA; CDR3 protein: CASSLGGTGYSPLHF; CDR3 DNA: TGTGCCAGCAGCTTAGGGGGGACAGGGTATTCCCCCCTCCACTTT
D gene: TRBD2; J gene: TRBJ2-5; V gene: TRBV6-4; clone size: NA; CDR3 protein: CASREPLYSGRAETQYF; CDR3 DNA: TGTGCCAGCAGAGAACCCCTTTATAGCGGGAGGGCCGAGACCCAGTACTTC
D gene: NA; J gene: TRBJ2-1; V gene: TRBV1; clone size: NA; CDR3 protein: CTSSLRWRGHQLATLSYNEQFF; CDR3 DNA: TGCACCAGCAGCCTTAGGTGGAGGGGACACCAACTAGCGACTTTGTCCTACAATGAGCAGTTCTTC
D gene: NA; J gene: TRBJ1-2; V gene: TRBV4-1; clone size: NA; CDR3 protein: CASSQEGRDAVTF; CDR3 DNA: TGCGCCAGCAGCCAAGAGGGAAGGGACGCCGTCACCTTC
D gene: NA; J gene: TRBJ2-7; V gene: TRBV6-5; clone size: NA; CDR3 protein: CASSYSSGGSYEQYF; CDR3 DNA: TGTGCCAGCAGTTACTCTAGCGGAGGCTCCTACGAGCAGTACTTC
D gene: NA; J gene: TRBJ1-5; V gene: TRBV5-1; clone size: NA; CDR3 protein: CASSSGEAGNQPQHF; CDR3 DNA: TGCGCCAGCAGCTCGGGGGAGGCGGGCAATCAGCCCCAGCATTTT
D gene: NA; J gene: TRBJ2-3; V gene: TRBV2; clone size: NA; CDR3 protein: CASSDGSRGEGTDTQYF; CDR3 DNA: TGTGCCAGCAGTGACGGGTCCAGGGGCGAAGGCACAGATACGCAGTATTTT
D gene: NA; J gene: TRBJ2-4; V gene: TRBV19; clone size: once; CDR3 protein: CASSRTELIANIQYF; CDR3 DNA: TGTGCCAGTAGTAGAACAGAGTTAATCGCAAACATTCAGTACTTC
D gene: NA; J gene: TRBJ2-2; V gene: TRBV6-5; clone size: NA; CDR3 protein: CAIGRGGELFF; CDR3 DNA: TGTGCCATTGGAAGAGGGGGGGAGCTGTTTTTT
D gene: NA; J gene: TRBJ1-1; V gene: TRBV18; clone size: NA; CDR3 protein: CASLSGLDGTEAFF; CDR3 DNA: TGTGCCAGCCTCTCGGGCCTTGATGGCACTGAAGCTTTCTTT
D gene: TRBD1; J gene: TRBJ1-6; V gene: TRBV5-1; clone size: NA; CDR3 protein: CASSLSGGYNSPLHF; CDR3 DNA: TGCGCCAGCAGCTTATCAGGGGGCTATAATTCACCCCTCCACTTT
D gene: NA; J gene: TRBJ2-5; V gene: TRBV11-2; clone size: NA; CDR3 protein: CASSLSWGNQETQYF; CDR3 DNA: TGTGCCAGCAGCTTGAGTTGGGGTAACCAAGAGACCCAGTACTTC
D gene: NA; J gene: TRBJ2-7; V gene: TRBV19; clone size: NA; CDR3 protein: CASSQGSIEQYF; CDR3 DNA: TGTGCCAGTAGTCAAGGCAGCATCGAGCAGTACTTC
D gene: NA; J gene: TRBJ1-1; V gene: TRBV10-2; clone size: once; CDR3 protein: CASTPPTANTEAFF; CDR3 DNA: TGCGCCAGCACGCCCCCGACAGCGAACACTGAAGCTTTCTTT
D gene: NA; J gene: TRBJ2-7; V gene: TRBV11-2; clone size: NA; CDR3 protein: CASSLGGTPTYEQYF; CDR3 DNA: TGTGCCAGCAGCTTAGGGGGGACGCCCACCTACGAGCAGTACTTC
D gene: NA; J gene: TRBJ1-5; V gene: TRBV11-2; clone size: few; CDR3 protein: CASSLDRGQPQHF; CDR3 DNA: TGTGCCAGCAGCTTAGACAGGGGTCAGCCCCAGCATTTT
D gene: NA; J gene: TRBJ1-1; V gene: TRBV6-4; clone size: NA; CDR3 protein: CASSAEGGLNTEAFF; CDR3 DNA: TGTGCCAGCAGCGCCGAAGGGGGATTGAACACTGAAGCTTTCTTT
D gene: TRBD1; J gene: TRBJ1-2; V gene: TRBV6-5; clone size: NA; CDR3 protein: CASSSLDRAGGYTF; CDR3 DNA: TGTGCCAGCAGTTCCCTGGACAGGGCGGGAGGCTACACCTTC
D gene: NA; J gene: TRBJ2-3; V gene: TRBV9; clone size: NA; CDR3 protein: CASSPDSRTDTQYF; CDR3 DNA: TGTGCCAGCAGCCCCGACTCTCGCACAGATACGCAGTATTTT
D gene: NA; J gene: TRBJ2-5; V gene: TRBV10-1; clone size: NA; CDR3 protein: CASSESHRGKETQYF; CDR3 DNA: TGCGCCAGCAGTGAGTCGCACCGAGGGAAAGAGACCCAGTACTTC
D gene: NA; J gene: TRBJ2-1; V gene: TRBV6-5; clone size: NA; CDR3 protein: CASSSRDSPRVNEQFF; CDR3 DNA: TGTGCCAGCAGTTCGCGGGACAGCCCAAGGGTCAATGAGCAGTTCTTC
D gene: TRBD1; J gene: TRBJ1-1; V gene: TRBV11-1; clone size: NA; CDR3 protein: CASTRLGTGGLNTEAFF; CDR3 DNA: TGTGCCAGCACCCGTCTCGGGACAGGGGGGCTGAACACTGAAGCTTTCTTT
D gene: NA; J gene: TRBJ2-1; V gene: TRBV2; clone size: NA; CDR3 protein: CASTPGLNEQFF; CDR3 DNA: TGTGCCAGCACACCGGGCCTTAACGAGCAGTTCTTC
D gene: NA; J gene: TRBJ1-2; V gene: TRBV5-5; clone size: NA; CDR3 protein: CASSFSAAGSYYYGYTF; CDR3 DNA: TGTGCCAGCAGCTTTTCGGCAGCTGGCAGTTACTACTATGGCTACACCTTC
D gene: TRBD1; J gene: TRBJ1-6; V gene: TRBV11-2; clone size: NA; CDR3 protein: CASSLELRTGNSPLHF; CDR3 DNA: TGTGCCAGCAGCTTAGAGCTTAGGACAGGGAATTCACCCCTCCACTTT